This entry describes one TCR beta chain. The antigen remains undetermined. Repertoires were generated with immunoSEQ multiplex PCR, while TCRdb's copy carries only in-frame clones and drops some. This sample has about 95,000 clones, with 85% to 90% found just once. V was trimmed by 5 bases and J by 7 bases, leaving 21 bases between them. Germline assignment: CDR1 SGHVS and CDR2 FNYEAQ. The CDR3 has 16 amino acids. This entry comes from a study of T cell responses to AZD1222 COVID-19 vaccine. Study-wide findings and caveats: Clonal diversity was possibly underestimated; the donors were predominantly white British and more often female. Scientists sampled the repertoires only once the peak T cell response had passed.

V is TRBV7-6 and J is TRBJ2-1; D may correspond to TRBD1 or TRBD2 (5 bases each). Sequencing used peripheral blood, obtained on day 0 of AZD1222 vaccination. This TCR was recovered from an adult in good health. In DNA, the CDR3 is TGTGCCAGCAGCGCGTATGCAGGGACGGGGTTGAATGAGCAGTTCTTC. This encodes CASSAYAGTGLNEQFF.